These 8 T cell receptor beta chains came from one sample sequenced in a study of technical replicates of blood from a handful of donors. TCRdb keeps only in-frame clones here, not all; method: immunoSEQ multiplex PCR. This sample has 65,000 to 85,000 clones, with about 90% found just once. The sample taken for sequencing was T cells isolated from PBMCs. The receptors come from a human donor in good health.

The rearrangement joins TRBV12-5 to TRBJ2-3; TRBD2 is a possible D gene (6 bases). Germline lookup yields CDR1 LGHNT and CDR2 FRNRAP. V was clipped by 0 bases and J by 8 bases, with 24 bases between them. This CDR3 is built from 18 residues. The DNA for the CDR3 is TGTGCTAGTGGTTTGGTACCAACCGGGACTTTACTTATAGGTACGCAGTATTTT. Amino acids: CASGLVPTGTLLIGTQYF.

This clone was observed a handful of times. The chain uses TRBV7-8 and TRBJ2-7; D is perhaps TRBD1 (5 bases). Per the germline V gene, CDR1 is SGHVS and CDR2 is FQNEAQ. The germline V and J ends were trimmed by 4 bases and 0 bases, with 10 bases remaining between them. The CDR3 length is 14 residues. CDR3 coding DNA: TGTGCCAGCAGCTCCGCAGGGTACTCCTACGAGCAGTACTTC. Its protein is CASSSAGYSYEQYF.

This clone appeared once. The rearrangement uses TRBV6-5 and TRBJ2-3, with D hard to call. V was pared by 10 bases and J by 1 base, with 15 bases between. Germline V gives CDR1 MNHEY, CDR2 SVGAGI. This CDR3 comprises 14 residues. In nucleotides, the CDR3 is TGTGCCACCGTCCCAGTTGCGGGCACAGATACGCAGTATTTT. Protein product: CATVPVAGTDTQYF.

V is TRBV29-1 and J is TRBJ1-5, with D possibly being TRBD1 (6 bases). V shed 4 bases and J shed 4 bases, with 14 bases lying between them. Per the germline V gene, CDR1 is SQVTM and CDR2 is ANQGSEA. This CDR3 has 14 residues. The CDR3: CSVAFDRPNQPQHF. DNA of the CDR3: TGCAGCGTTGCCTTCGACAGGCCTAATCAGCCCCAGCATTTT.

V and J are TRBV5-4 and TRBJ2-1, with 7 nucleotides matching TRBD2. The CDR3 contains 13 residues. Germline CDR1 is SGHNT and CDR2 is YYREEE (reference sequence). V lost 4 bases and J lost 9; bases outside the gene matches: 7. CDR3 protein: CASSPAGVGEQFF. CDR3 nucleotides: TGTGCCAGCAGCCCCGCGGGAGTCGGTGAGCAGTTCTTC.

This chain uses TRBV2 with TRBJ2-3; TRBD2 is a possible D gene (5 bases). The CDR3 sequence is 13 residues long. Germline-derived CDR1 and CDR2 are SNHLY and FYNNEI. V lost 4 bases and J lost 9, with 14 bases in between. The CDR3 DNA reads TGTGCCAGCAGTGTTGACCAAGCGGACACGCAGTATTTT. Residues: CASSVDQADTQYF.

The CDR3: CATSVDRVINEKLFF. In nucleotides, the CDR3 is TGTGCCACCAGCGTTGACAGGGTTATTAATGAAAAACTGTTTTTT. The chain has TRBV15 and TRBJ1-4; 7 nucleotides line up with TRBD1. Germline values: CDR1 LNHNV, CDR2 YYDKDF (reference sequence). Trimming took 5 bases from V and 4 from J; bases not matched to a gene: 7. CDR3 size: 15 residues.

This clone was counted between two and nine times. J is TRBJ2-6 and V is TRBV5-4; maybe TRBD1 (6 bases). Trimming pared 6 bases from V and 0 bases from J, leaving 16 bases between. The CDR3 contains 17 residues. Looked up from germline, CDR1 is SGHNT and CDR2 is YYREEE (reference sequence). CDR3: CASTGQLRFSGANVLTF. In DNA form, the CDR3 reads TGTGCCAGCACCGGACAGTTAAGGTTCTCTGGGGCCAACGTCCTGACTTTC.